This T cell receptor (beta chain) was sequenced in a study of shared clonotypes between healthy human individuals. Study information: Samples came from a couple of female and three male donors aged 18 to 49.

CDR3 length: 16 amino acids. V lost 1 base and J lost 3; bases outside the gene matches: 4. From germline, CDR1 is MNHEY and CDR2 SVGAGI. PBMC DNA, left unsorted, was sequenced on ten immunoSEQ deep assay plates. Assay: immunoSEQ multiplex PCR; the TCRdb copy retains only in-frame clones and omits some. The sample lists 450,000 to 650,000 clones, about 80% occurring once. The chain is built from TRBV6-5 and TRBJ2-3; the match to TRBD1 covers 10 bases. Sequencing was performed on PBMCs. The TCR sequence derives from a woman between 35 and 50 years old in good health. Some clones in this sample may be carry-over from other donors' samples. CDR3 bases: TGTGCCAGCAGTTACTTCCCGGGACAGGGGACAGATACGCAGTATTTT. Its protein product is CASSYFPGQGTDTQYF.